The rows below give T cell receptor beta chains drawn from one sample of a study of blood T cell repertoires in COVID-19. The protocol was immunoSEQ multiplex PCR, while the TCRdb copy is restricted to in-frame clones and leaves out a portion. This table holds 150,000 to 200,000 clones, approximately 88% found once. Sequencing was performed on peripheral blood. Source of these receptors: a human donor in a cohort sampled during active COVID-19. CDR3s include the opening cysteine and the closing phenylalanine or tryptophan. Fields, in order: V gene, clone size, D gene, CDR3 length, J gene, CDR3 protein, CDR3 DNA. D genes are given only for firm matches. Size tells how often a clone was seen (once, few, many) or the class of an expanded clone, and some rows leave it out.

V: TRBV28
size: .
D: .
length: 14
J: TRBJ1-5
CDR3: CASERGGADQPQHF
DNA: TGTGCCAGCGAAAGGGGGGGCGCAGATCAGCCCCAGCATTTT

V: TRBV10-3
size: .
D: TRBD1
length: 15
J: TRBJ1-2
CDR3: CAISATGAANYGYTF
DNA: TGTGCCATCAGTGCAACAGGGGCCGCGAACTATGGCTACACCTTC

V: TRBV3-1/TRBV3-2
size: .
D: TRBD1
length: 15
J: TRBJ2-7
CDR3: CASSQGKGAWDEQYF
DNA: TGTGCCAGCAGCCAAGGTAAGGGGGCCTGGGACGAGCAGTACTTC

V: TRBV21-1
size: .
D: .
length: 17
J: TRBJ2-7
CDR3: CASSKEQEVADGYEQYF
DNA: TGTGCCAGCAGCAAGGAGCAAGAGGTAGCGGATGGATACGAGCAGTACTTC

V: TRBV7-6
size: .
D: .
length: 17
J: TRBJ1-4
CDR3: CASSLDVSGSQGEKLFF
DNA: TGTGCCAGCAGCTTAGACGTTTCGGGATCCCAAGGGGAAAAACTGTTTTTT

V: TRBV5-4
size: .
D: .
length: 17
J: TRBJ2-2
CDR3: CASSQPSRAGNTGELFF
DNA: TGTGCCAGCAGTCAACCGTCCAGAGCGGGGAACACCGGGGAGCTGTTTTTT

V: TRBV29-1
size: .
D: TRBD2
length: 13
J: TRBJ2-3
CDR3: CSVDSGRPDTQYF
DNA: TGCAGCGTTGATAGCGGGAGGCCAGATACGCAGTATTTT

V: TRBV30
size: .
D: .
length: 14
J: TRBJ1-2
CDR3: CAWRPRGVAYGYTF
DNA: TGTGCCTGGAGGCCCCGGGGGGTGGCCTATGGCTACACCTTC

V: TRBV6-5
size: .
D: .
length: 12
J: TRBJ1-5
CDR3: CASGWGGQPQHF
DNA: TGTGCCAGCGGCTGGGGCGGTCAGCCCCAGCATTTT

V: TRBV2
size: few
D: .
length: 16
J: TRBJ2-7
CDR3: CASSEESTSLKSEQYF
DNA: TGTGCCAGCAGTGAAGAATCGACATCCCTCAAGTCCGAGCAGTACTTC

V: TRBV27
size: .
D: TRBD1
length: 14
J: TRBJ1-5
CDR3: CASSLRQGEQPQHF
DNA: TGTGCCAGCAGTCTAAGACAGGGGGAACAGCCCCAGCATTTT

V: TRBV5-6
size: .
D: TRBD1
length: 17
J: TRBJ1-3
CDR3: CASSPGQARSTGNTIYF
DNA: TGTGCCAGCAGCCCTGGACAGGCGCGTTCGACTGGAAACACCATATATTTT

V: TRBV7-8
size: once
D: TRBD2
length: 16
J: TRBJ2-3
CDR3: CASSLVSGRAVDTQYF
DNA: TGTGCCAGCAGCTTAGTAAGCGGGAGGGCCGTAGATACGCAGTATTTT

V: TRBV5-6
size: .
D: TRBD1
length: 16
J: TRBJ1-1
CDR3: CASSLGGTGRYTEAFF
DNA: TGTGCCAGCAGCTTGGGTGGGACAGGGAGGTACACTGAAGCTTTCTTT

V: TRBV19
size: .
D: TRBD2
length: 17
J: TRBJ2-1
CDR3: CASSIFGTSGSHNEQFF
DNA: TGTGCCAGTAGTATTTTCGGGACTAGCGGGAGTCACAATGAGCAGTTCTTC

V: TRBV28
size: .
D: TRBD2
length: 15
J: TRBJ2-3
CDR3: CASSPYYPSSGGPRF
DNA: TGTGCCAGCAGTCCCTACTACCCTTCTAGCGGGGGCCCGAGATTT

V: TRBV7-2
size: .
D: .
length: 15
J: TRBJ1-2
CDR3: CASSLKAGANYGYTF
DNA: TGTGCCAGCAGCTTAAAGGCAGGGGCTAACTATGGCTACACCTTC

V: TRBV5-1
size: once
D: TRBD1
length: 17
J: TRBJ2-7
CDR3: CASSLNPSTGNSYEQYF
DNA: TGCGCCAGCAGCTTGAACCCTTCGACAGGGAACTCCTACGAGCAGTACTTC

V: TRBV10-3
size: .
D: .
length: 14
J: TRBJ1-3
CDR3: CAIRQTLEGNTIYF
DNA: TGTGCCATCAGACAGACCCTGGAAGGAAACACCATATATTTT

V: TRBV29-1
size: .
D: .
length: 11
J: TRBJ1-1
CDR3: CSSSSNTEAFF
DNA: TGCAGCTCTAGCTCTAACACTGAAGCTTTCTTT

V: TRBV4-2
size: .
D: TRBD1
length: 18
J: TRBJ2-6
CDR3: CASSKPGQVLSGANVLTF
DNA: TGTGCCAGCAGCAAGCCGGGACAGGTCTTATCTGGGGCCAACGTCCTGACTTTC